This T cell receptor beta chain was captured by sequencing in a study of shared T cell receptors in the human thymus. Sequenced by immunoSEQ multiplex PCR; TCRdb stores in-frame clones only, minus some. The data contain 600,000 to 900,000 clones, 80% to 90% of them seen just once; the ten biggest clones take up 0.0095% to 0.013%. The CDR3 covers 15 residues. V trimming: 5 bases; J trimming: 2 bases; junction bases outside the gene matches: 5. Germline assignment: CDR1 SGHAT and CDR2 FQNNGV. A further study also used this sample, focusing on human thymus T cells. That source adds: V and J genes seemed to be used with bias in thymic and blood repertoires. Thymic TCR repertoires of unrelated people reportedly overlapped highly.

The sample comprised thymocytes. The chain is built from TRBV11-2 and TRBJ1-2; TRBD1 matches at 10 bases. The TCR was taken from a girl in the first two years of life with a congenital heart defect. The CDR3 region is CASSPGTGENYGYTF. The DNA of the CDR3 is TGTGCCAGCAGCCCAGGGACAGGGGAGAACTATGGCTACACCTTC.